This T cell receptor (beta chain) appears in the sequencing data of a study of OX40 agonist ivuxolimab in advanced cancers. For the study in its entirety: Ivuxolimab was an agonistic, fully human IgG2 monoclonal antibody directed against OX40 (CD134), a costimulatory receptor. Peripheral TCRbeta sequencing was intended to test whether TCR sequence diversity was altered and clonal T-cell expansion was caused by ivuxolimab. The paper covers the monotherapy dose-escalation part of the phase I ivuxolimab trial, which included N of about 51 patients. Partial responses were achieved by three dose-escalation patients, of whom one had hepatocellular carcinoma and two had cutaneous melanoma. Of the approximately 54 patients in dose escalation, some 20 had hepatocellular carcinoma, some 15 had melanoma, 9 had renal cell carcinoma and 9 had head and neck cancer. A male proportion of almost 85% and a mean age of approximately 55 years, ranging from roughly 23 to 85, were recorded for the dose-escalation cohort. Patients were allowed to have had prior anti-PD-1, anti-PD-L1 or anti-CTLA-4 therapy, and roughly 40% of the dose-escalation patients had been treated with checkpoint inhibitors. Intravenous ivuxolimab was administered to patients every 2 weeks at six dose levels: 0.01, 0.1, 0.3, 1.5, 3 and 10 mg/kg. What the authors observed across the whole study: At doses of 0.1 to 3.0 mg/kg, clonal expansion of both CD4+ and CD8+ blood T cells was observed from baseline to week 6. In partial responders in the 0.1-3.0 mg/kg groups, normalized peripheral clonal expansion was found to be among the lowest, especially among CD8+ T cells. On average, CD8+ T cells showed more expanded clones than CD4+ T cells after ivuxolimab. Which antigens the clonally expanded peripheral T cells were specific for was not determined. Low levels of normalized T-cell clonal expansion were also shown by some nonresponding patients.

For sequencing of the TCRbeta CDR3 region, genomic DNA was extracted from the sorted cells. The immunoSEQ Assay was used to sequence the TCRbeta CDR3 regions. TCRdb limited this immuneACCESS table to in-frame rearrangements with V and J called. A share of clones is missing; checked studies link under half to unresolved V genes, and the rest is unexplained. This sample gives about 60,000 clones in total; around 86% of them show up just once. Under 4.5% of the sample is taken by the ten largest. A note on this clone: Its antigen specificity is not known. Per-base qualities were not stored, and no clone one base away is much larger.

The trial excluded patients who had a history of autoimmune disease or who were on systemic immunosuppression. Peripheral blood for TCR sequencing was drawn from every dose cohort at baseline, at cycle 4 day 1 and at cycle 7 day 1. Samples were obtained from an open-label, multicenter, first-in-human phase I dose-escalation trial of ivuxolimab. Adults with locally advanced or metastatic head and neck squamous cell, hepatocellular, melanoma or renal cell carcinoma were enrolled in the trial. Before TCR sequencing, CD4+ T cells and CD8+ T cells were sorted from peripheral blood as separate populations. At the junction V is shortened by 5 bases and J by 6 bases, with 16 bases in between. CDR1 and CDR2 were assigned from the germline V gene (reference sequence) as LNHNV and YYDKDF. The CDR3 runs 14 amino acids, cysteine and phenylalanine included. The kept DNA is CDR3 alone, 42 bases in frame from the first base.

The sequenced sample was CD4+ or CD8+ T cells sorted from blood, obtained in a trial of the OX40 agonist ivuxolimab. This sequence was found in an adult with an advanced solid tumor such as melanoma, head and neck, liver or kidney cancer. Rearrangement joined TRBV15 to TRBJ1-1, with TRBD1 as a weak D call on 6 bases. The CDR3 protein sequence reads: CATSSRPGAAEAFF. The nucleotide sequence is given as TGTGCCACCAGCTCCAGACCGGGGGCAGCTGAAGCTTTCTTT.